A single sample gave rise to the 31 T cell receptor beta chains below, sequenced in a study of shared clonotypes between healthy human individuals (TCRdb year 2020). To prepare the library, the immunoSEQ multiplex PCR assay was applied. As stored in TCRdb, this immuneACCESS dataset retains in-frame rearrangements with V and J assigned. A fraction of the clones does not appear; measured against another copy, unresolved V genes explain less than half of the discrepancy, and the remainder lacks a known reason. This sample comprises some 2.4 million clones, 80% to 95% of them detected only once. About 0.38% of the sample belongs to the ten largest clones. The sequencing input was naive CD4+ T cells from PBMCs. What the cell subset or site label conveys for this sample: CD45RA+ positively selected. The origin of the receptors is a man between 18 and 29 years old in good health. Some clones in this sample may be carry-over from other donors' samples.

This rearrangement joins TRBV16 to TRBJ1-2; maybe TRBD1 (5 bases). This CDR3 has 14 residues. The germline V gene encodes CDR1 KGHSY and CDR2 FQNENV. Trimming stripped 1 base from V and 9 bases from J, with 15 bases between. The CDR3 nucleotides read TGTGCCAGCAGCCAATGGATGGACAACGGTCGCTACACCTTC. It translates to CASSQWMDNGRYTF.

V is TRBV5-1 and J is TRBJ1-1, with TRBD1 identical over 10 bases. V shed 5 bases and J 2 bases; nucleotides not matched to a gene: 3. The germline V gene encodes CDR1 SGHRS and CDR2 YFSETQ. This CDR3 is 14 amino acids long. The CDR3 DNA reads as TGCGCCAGCAGGGGGACAGGGGCCAACACTGAAGCTTTCTTT. It encodes CASRGTGANTEAFF.

V gene TRBV28 combines with J gene TRBJ2-3; D possibly matches TRBD1 or TRBD2 (5 bases each). The CDR3 runs 15 residues. Germline values: CDR1 MDHEN, CDR2 SYDVKM. Trimming pared 4 bases from V and 4 bases from J, leaving 15 bases between. CDR3 region: CASSSPGRGPDTQYF. CDR3 DNA sequence: TGTGCCAGCAGTTCCCCGGGACGGGGCCCAGATACGCAGTATTTT.

This chain joins TRBV28 and TRBJ1-2; possible D gene TRBD1, 6 bases. The CDR3 runs 12 residues. Trimming removed 5 bases at V and 5 bases at J, with 9 bases between. CDR1 is MDHEN, CDR2 SYDVKM, per germline. The CDR3 region is CASSVQGYGYTF. Written as DNA, the CDR3 is TGTGCCAGCAGTGTTCAGGGGTATGGCTACACCTTC.

The J gene is TRBJ1-1, the V gene TRBV5-6; maybe TRBD1 (5 bases). Trimming removed 0 bases at V and 2 bases at J, with 11 bases between. Germline assignment: CDR1 SGHDT and CDR2 YYEEEE. This CDR3 is built from 15 residues. The CDR3, as DNA: TGTGCCAGCAGCTTGGTTGGACGGACAAACACTGAAGCTTTCTTT. It encodes CASSLVGRTNTEAFF. The variable domain in full, completed from reference TRBV5-6 and TRBJ1-1, reads DAGVTQSPTHLIKTRGQQVTLRCSPKSGHDTVSWYQQALGQGPQFIFQYYEEEERQRGNFPDRFSGHQFPNYSSELNVNALLLGDSALYLCASSLVGRTNTEAFFGQGTRLTVV.

To note about this clone: Other DNA sequences within the sample encode an identical CDR3. This sequence joins TRBV20-1 and TRBJ2-3; D not resolved. Germline CDR1 is DFQATT and CDR2 is SNEGSKA (reference sequence). Trimming stripped 5 bases from V and 0 bases from J, with 3 bases between. The CDR3 covers 11 residues. CDR3 in amino acids: CSAPSTDTQYF. The CDR3 DNA follows: TGCAGTGCTCCGAGCACAGATACGCAGTATTTT.

The CDR3 DNA sequence: TGTGCCAGCAGCTTAGCGCGGGGGTCTGAAGCTTTCTTT. Translated, it gives CASSLARGSEAFF. The gene calls are TRBV7-8 and TRBJ1-1; D is perhaps TRBD1 (5 bases). Between the trimmed V and J ends, which lost 0 bases and 6 bases, there was a span of 8 bases. This CDR3 has 13 residues. The germline V gene encodes CDR1 SGHVS and CDR2 FQNEAQ.

The V and J genes are TRBV4-1 and TRBJ2-3; 9 positions agree with TRBD2. Trimming removed 4 bases from V and 2 bases from J; junction bases left unmatched: 7. CDR1 and CDR2 (germline): MGHRA, YSYEKL. The CDR3 has 16 amino acids. The CDR3 DNA sequence: TGCGCCAGCAGCCTAGCGGGACTAGCTAACACAGATACGCAGTATTTT. This gives the protein CASSLAGLANTDTQYF.

This clone occurred a few times. This chain joins TRBV2 and TRBJ1-5; 7 bases map to TRBD1. This CDR3 is built from 14 residues. Trimming cost V 8 bases and J 1 base; bases outside gene matches: 5. Germline CDR1 reads SNHLY; CDR2 reads FYNNEI. The chain's CDR3 is CASQQGLSNQPQHF. Written as DNA, the CDR3 is TGTGCCAGCCAACAGGGGTTAAGCAATCAGCCCCAGCATTTT. The whole variable domain, filled in from reference TRBV2 and TRBJ1-5, reads EPEVTQTPSHQVTQMGQEVILRCVPISNHLYFYWYRQILGQKVEFLVSFYNNEISEKSEIFDDQFSVERPDGSNFTLKIRSTKLEDSAMYFCASQQGLSNQPQHFGDGTRLSIL.

The CDR3 nucleotides read TGTGCCAGCAGTTTATTAGGGCAGGGTCGCTACACCTTC. This gives the protein CASSLLGQGRYTF. The genes are TRBV27 and TRBJ1-2; maybe TRBD1 (5 bases). Between the trimmed V and J ends, which lost 1 base and 9 bases, there was a span of 12 bases. The CDR3 spans 13 residues. Germline V lookup: CDR1 MNHEY, CDR2 SMNVEV (reference sequence).

This chain connects TRBV10-3 to TRBJ2-7; a possible D gene is TRBD1 (6 bases). Trimming stripped 7 bases from V and 3 bases from J, with 16 bases between. There are 14 residues in the CDR3. From germline, CDR1 is ENHRY and CDR2 SYGVKD. The CDR3 nucleotides are TGTGCCATCAACAACCGGGACACCAACTACGAGCAGTACTTC. This encodes CAINNRDTNYEQYF.

This chain joins TRBV7-8 and TRBJ2-5; 7 bases fit TRBD2. J gave up 3 bases and V 5 bases, and 9 bases lay outside the gene matches. This CDR3 is 15 amino acids long. From germline, CDR1 is SGHVS and CDR2 FQNEAQ. The CDR3 bases are TGTGCCAGCAGCCCCGGGGGGTTCCTGGAAGAGACCCAGTACTTC. As protein: CASSPGGFLEETQYF.

CDR3 bases: TGCGCCAGCAGCTTTTTTATGGTGGAGAGGGGCGGGGAGCTGTTTTTT. Its protein is CASSFFMVERGGELFF. The rearrangement uses TRBV5-1 and TRBJ2-2, with D perhaps assigned TRBD1 or TRBD2 (5 bases each). This CDR3 spans 16 amino acids. Germline V gene lookup returns CDR1 SGHRS and CDR2 YFSETQ. V was pared by 2 bases and J by 7 bases, with 18 bases between. The full variable domain, with the rest looked up from reference TRBV5-1 and TRBJ2-2, is KAGVTQTPRYLIKTRGQQVTLSCSPISGHRSVSWYQQTPGQGLQFLFEYFSETQRNKGNFPGRFSGRQFSNSRSEMNVSTLELGDSALYLCASSFFMVERGGELFFGEGSRLTVL.

The CDR3 loop is CASSYDRSTSGNTIYF. Written as DNA, the CDR3 is TGTGCCAGCAGCTACGACAGATCTACCTCTGGAAACACCATATATTTT. This chain joins TRBV7-6 and TRBJ1-3; weak D call: TRBD1 (5 bases). The CDR3 runs 16 residues. The V gene lost 4 bases and the J gene lost 0 bases, with 13 bases spanning the gap. Germline assignment: CDR1 SGHVS and CDR2 FNYEAQ.

The chain is built from TRBV29-1 and TRBJ2-3, with D perhaps matching TRBD1 (7 bases). The CDR3 sequence is 19 residues long. Germline V gives CDR1 SQVTM, CDR2 ANQGSEA. V was pared by 5 bases and J by 2 bases, with 29 bases between. This CDR3 is CSVLTGPFGRRKATDTQYF. For the CDR3, the DNA is TGCAGCGTTCTGACAGGGCCCTTTGGGAGGCGGAAGGCCACAGATACGCAGTATTTT.

The rearrangement uses TRBV19 and TRBJ2-4; the D gene is possibly TRBD2 (5 bases). V was cut by 3 bases and J by 2 bases, with 17 bases left in between. Germline V lookup: CDR1 LNHDA, CDR2 SQIVND (reference sequence). The CDR3 length is 17 residues. Written as DNA, the CDR3 is TGTGCCAGTAGTATTGGCGCGGGCAGTAACACCAAAAACATTCAGTACTTC. The encoded protein is CASSIGAGSNTKNIQYF.

The chain has TRBV27 and TRBJ1-1; D gene ambiguous. This CDR3 spans 13 amino acids. Germline CDR1 and CDR2: MNHEY and SMNVEV (reference sequence). With 4 bases removed from V and 1 base from J, the gap between germline ends came to 7 bases. The CDR3 spells CASSSIRNTEAFF. The CDR3, as DNA: TGTGCCAGCAGTTCCATTAGGAACACTGAAGCTTTCTTT.

This chain connects TRBV5-4 to TRBJ1-4; a possible D gene is TRBD1 (6 bases). V lost 3 bases and J lost 8, with 20 bases in between. Germline V gene data show CDR1 as SGHNT and CDR2 as YYREEE (reference sequence). The CDR3 is made up of 16 amino acids. CDR3 sequence: CASSSRPGGIGEKLFF. The CDR3 DNA reads as TGTGCCAGCAGCTCCCGACCCGGGGGCATTGGGGAAAAACTGTTTTTT.

The chain is built from TRBV5-6 and TRBJ2-3; 11 bases map to TRBD2. The germline V gene encodes CDR1 SGHDT and CDR2 YYEEEE. This CDR3 region has 17 residues. The V segment lost 1 base and the J segment 0 bases; nucleotides outside the gene matches: 4. CDR3 sequence reads: CASSLRTSGLSTDTQYF. The CDR3 coding sequence is TGTGCCAGCAGCTTGCGGACTAGCGGGTTAAGCACAGATACGCAGTATTTT.

This sequence joins TRBV18 and TRBJ2-7; 7 bases map to TRBD1. V dropped 3 bases and J dropped 2; count of bases not matched to a gene: 4. The CDR3 has 14 residues. Per the germline V gene, CDR1 is KGHSH and CDR2 is LQKENI. CDR3 coding DNA: TGTGCCAGCTCACCGGGACAGATCACCTACGAGCAGTACTTC. Its translation is CASSPGQITYEQYF.

The chain has TRBV15 and TRBJ2-3, with 12 bases lining up with TRBD2. Germline assignment: CDR1 LNHNV and CDR2 YYDKDF (reference sequence). CDR3 size: 16 residues. Trimming removed 0 bases from V and 8 bases from J; junction bases left unmatched: 6. CDR3 sequence: CATSREGRLAGVTQYF. The CDR3 DNA reads TGTGCCACCAGCAGAGAGGGTAGACTAGCGGGAGTTACGCAGTATTTT.

The genes are TRBV28 and TRBJ1-1; D not resolved. CDR3 length: 11 amino acids. V lost 5 bases to trimming and J lost 11 bases, with 12 bases between them. Looked up from germline, CDR1 is MDHEN and CDR2 is SYDVKM. CDR3 amino acids: CASSGEGEAFF. CDR3 coding DNA: TGTGCCAGCAGTGGGGAGGGCGAGGCTTTCTTT.

The chain recombines TRBV7-3 with TRBJ2-1, with 10 positions matching TRBD1. The V segment lost 5 bases and the J segment 6 bases; nucleotides outside the gene matches: 7. The CDR3 spans 15 residues. From germline, CDR1 is SGHTA and CDR2 FQGTGA. The CDR3 DNA reads as TGTGCCAGCAGCCGGGGACAGGGGATCCCCAATGAGCAGTTCTTC. This codes for CASSRGQGIPNEQFF.

V gene TRBV29-1 combines with J gene TRBJ2-7; D gene ambiguous. Germline V gene sequence: CDR1 SQVTM, CDR2 ANQGSEA. V dropped 5 bases and J dropped 2 bases, with 10 bases sitting between them. This CDR3 is built from 12 residues. The CDR3 nucleotides read TGCAGCGTTCTCACGGATACCTACGAGCAGTACTTC. This gives the protein CSVLTDTYEQYF.

This rearrangement joins TRBV18 to TRBJ2-5; no clear D gene. In germline, CDR1 is KGHSH, CDR2 LQKENI. This CDR3 has 14 amino acids. V lost 5 bases, J lost 0 bases, and 10 bases lay in between. The CDR3 sequence: CASSAFQDQETQYF. The CDR3 DNA sequence: TGTGCCAGCTCAGCATTTCAAGACCAAGAGACCCAGTACTTC.

The genes are TRBV19 and TRBJ1-2; maybe TRBD1 (5 bases). The germline V gene encodes CDR1 LNHDA and CDR2 SQIVND (reference sequence). The CDR3 has 13 amino acids. Trimming pared 2 bases from V and 6 bases from J, leaving 10 bases between. DNA for the CDR3: TGTGCCAGTAGTATAACGGGGCGGAATGGCTACACCTTC. It is translated as CASSITGRNGYTF. The full variable domain, with the rest looked up from reference TRBV19 and TRBJ1-2, is DGGITQSPKYLFRKEGQNVTLSCEQNLNHDAMYWYRQDPGQGLRLIYYSQIVNDFQKGDIAEGYSVSREKKESFPLTVTSAQKNPTAFYLCASSITGRNGYTFGSGTRLTVV.

A remark on this clone: Other nucleotide sequences from this sample produce the same CDR3. CDR3 region: CASSPGVAASTDTQYF. As DNA, the CDR3 is TGCGCCAGCAGTCCGGGGGTAGCGGCTAGCACAGATACGCAGTATTTT. The J gene is TRBJ2-3, the V gene TRBV5-1; possibly TRBD2 for D (6 bases). Trimming shortened V by 5 bases and J by 0 bases, and 16 bases separated the two germline ends. The CDR3 is 16 residues long. Germline V gene sequence: CDR1 SGHRS, CDR2 YFSETQ.

The rearrangement links TRBV28 to TRBJ1-2; D not certain. The CDR3 runs 16 residues. Germline V CDR1 and CDR2: MDHEN, SYDVKM. Trimming took off 5 bases at V and 2 bases at J, with 18 bases between the two ends. The CDR3 reads CASSPRGTPGNYGYTF. CDR3 coding DNA: TGTGCCAGCAGTCCCCGAGGCACCCCAGGCAACTATGGCTACACCTTC.

The CDR3 DNA follows: TGTGCCAGCGGGACAGGGGGCGGGGAGCTGTTTTTT. Residues: CASGTGGGELFF. This chain links TRBV28 with TRBJ2-2; 11 nucleotides agree with TRBD1. The germline CDR1 and CDR2 sequences are MDHEN and SYDVKM. The ends lost 8 bases at V and 7 bases at J; junction bases unmatched: 0. The CDR3 length is 12 residues.

This chain uses TRBV5-1 with TRBJ2-5, with TRBD1 identical over 7 bases. Germline V gene lookup returns CDR1 SGHRS and CDR2 YFSETQ. V shed 0 bases and J 1 base; nucleotides not matched to a gene: 6. The CDR3 has 16 amino acids. The CDR3 nucleotides are TGCGCCAGCAGCTTGGAGTCGGCAGGGGGCCAAGAGACCCAGTACTTC. Its protein product is CASSLESAGGQETQYF.

About this clone itself: Other DNA variants within this sample encode the same CDR3. CDR3: CASSFGTSGRNEQFF. DNA of the CDR3: TGTGCCAGCAGCTTCGGGACTAGCGGGAGGAATGAGCAGTTCTTC. The rearrangement uses TRBV7-3 and TRBJ2-1; 15 bases line up with TRBD2. V lost 3 bases, J lost 7 bases, and 1 base stayed unmatched. CDR3 length: 15 residues. Germline assignment: CDR1 SGHTA and CDR2 FQGTGA. Drawing the rest from reference TRBV7-3 and TRBJ2-1, the complete variable domain is GAGVSQTPSNKVTEKGKYVELRCDPISGHTALYWYRQSLGQGPEFLIYFQGTGAADDSGLPNDRFFAVRPEGSVSTLKIQRTERGDSAVYLCASSFGTSGRNEQFFGPGTRLTVL.